The rows below give T cell receptor beta chains drawn from one sample of a study of sequential checkpoint blockade in melanoma. Method: immunoSEQ multiplex PCR; TCRdb's copy keeps in-frame clones and lacks some. The sample yields 35,000 to 40,000 clones, under 35% seen once. This specimen consisted of tumor tissue (inferred from file names), obtained from a patient given nivolumab and ipilimumab in sequence. These receptors were collected from a human donor with melanoma. The conserved cysteine and the conserved F or W are not part of the CDR3 here. The order of the fields is V gene, D gene, CDR3 protein. A D gene is named only where the DNA matches it firmly.

TRBV30 TRBD2 AWRERGSSYNEQF
TRBV27 NA ASSLSPAAGFYNEQF
TRBV9 TRBD1 ASSFNRDRPYNEQF
TRBV30 NA AWMGDNYGYT
TRBV14 NA ASSQAGFYNEQF
TRBV6-8 NA ASSSKVRPPTEQY
TRBV19 NA ASSRKADTEAF
TRBV28 NA ASSFLSGGHYGYT
TRBV7-2 TRBD1 ASSTGQGVEAF
TRBV19 TRBD2 ASTLIAGGPGGGNEQF
TRBV11-3 TRBD2 ASSFSGGSTDTQY
TRBV5-1 NA ASSLDLGTDTQY
TRBV28 NA ASSYGGGRGNSGYT
TRBV19 NA ASSTYRERFNQPQH
TRBV6-8 TRBD2 ASSLGTSGSLHEQY
TRBV29-1 TRBD1 SVRQGDYGYT
TRBV18 TRBD1 ASSETQVDRDGGYT
TRBV4-1 NA ASSQDQQTHQPQH
TRBV5-1 NA ASSLSLGQQETQY
TRBV30 TRBD1 AWSGGQMVDQPQH
TRBV6-8 NA ASSYSRQGNSPLH
TRBV12-5 NA AGKRDSYNEQF
TRBV6-8 NA ASSYSRGVGYGYT
TRBV30 TRBD1 AWSADRAVYGYT
TRBV11-3 TRBD1 ASSQYAAGQGTYEQY
TRBV6-8 NA ASSWGRGRDTEAF
TRBV6-8 NA ASSYGLSYEQY
TRBV23-1 TRBD1 ASRGGTGAYEQY
TRBV19 NA ASTPGRWTEAF
TRBV15 TRBD1 ATSRMTGGNTEAF
TRBV19 NA ASRRQARAGGEKLF
TRBV5-1 TRBD1 ASSQKTGGDGYT
TRBV28 NA ASSLTLATDTQY
TRBV19 NA ASSIAQVNTGELF
TRBV23-1 NA ASSQYQDRGETQY
TRBV6-8 TRBD2 ASSPGLAGGVETQY
TRBV5-1 TRBD2 ASSSSGGLTGELF
TRBV9 NA ASSVSPRGDEQY
TRBV7-2 NA ASSPRPDAEAF
TRBV5-1 TRBD2 ASSLAAGGLFGQF
TRBV6-8 TRBD2 ASSRLAGGRDEQF
TRBV19 NA ASIGQTNYGYT
TRBV30 NA AWSVSDWGPSKFESSYNSPLH